These 32 T cell receptor beta chains were all obtained from the same sample, sequenced in a study of T cell repertoires in cytomegalovirus infection. MiXCR, applied by TCRdb to the reads, yields one record per CDR3 protein. The top ten hold over 12% of the sample, which has around 900,000 distinct CDR3 sequences, around 32% seen once. The antigens these receptors bind are not known. Sequencing was performed on cultured CD8+ T cells from PBMCs, taken from culture after CMV antigen stimulation. The receptors originated from a human donor in good health (CMV status not recorded). Some clones in this sample may be carry-over from other donors' samples.

This chain links TRBV5-1 with TRBJ1-1, with unresolved D. V was pared by 2 bases and J by 1 base, with 12 bases between. The germline V gene encodes CDR1 SGHRS and CDR2 YFSETQ. CDR3 size: 15 residues. The CDR3 coding sequence is TGCGCCAGCAGCTTCTCCGGCGGAAGGAACACTGAAGCTTTCTTT. As protein: CASSFSGGRNTEAFF.

This clonotype was detected only a few times. This chain links TRBV20-1 with TRBJ1-6, with D unresolved. Trimming removed 6 bases from V and 5 bases from J, with 11 bases in between. This CDR3 has 13 residues. The V gene's germline CDR1 is DFQATT and CDR2 SNEGSKA (reference sequence). The CDR3 sequence: CSADRAHNSPLHF. CDR3 sequence (DNA): TGCAGTGCGGATCGGGCGCATAATTCACCCCTCCACTTT.

This clonotype was observed a handful of times. The chain uses TRBV6-6 and TRBJ2-3, with D maybe TRBD1 (6 bases). The V gene's germline CDR1 is MNHNY and CDR2 SVGAGI (reference sequence). The CDR3 extends over 18 amino acids. Trimming took off 2 bases at V and 1 base at J, with 19 bases between the two ends. CDR3 coding DNA: TGTGCCAGCAGTTACACCCCGCCCGACAGGATACGCACAGATACGCAGTATTTT. It encodes CASSYTPPDRIRTDTQYF.

The chain has TRBV29-1 and TRBJ2-6; D is unresolved. Trimming left V 4 bases short and J 0 bases short, with 7 bases between. CDR3 size: 14 residues. The germline V gene encodes CDR1 SQVTM and CDR2 ANQGSEA. This CDR3 is CSVVSNSGANVLTF. For the CDR3, the DNA is TGCAGCGTTGTTTCCAACTCTGGGGCCAACGTCCTGACTTTC.

In its sample, this clonotype was seen a few times. J is TRBJ1-2 and V is TRBV12-5; D remains ambiguous. The ends were cut back, 2 bases at V and 7 bases at J, with 11 bases in the middle. There are 13 residues in the CDR3. Germline-derived CDR1 and CDR2 are LGHNT and FRNRAP. DNA of the CDR3: TGTGCTAGTGGTTTGAACCAGATCCTTGGCTACACCTTC. Translated: CASGLNQILGYTF.

This clonotype was seen only a few times. CDR3 in amino acids: CASSSMDKGYTF. CDR3 bases: TGTGCCAGCAGCTCCATGGACAAGGGCTACACCTTC. The chain has TRBV7-6 and TRBJ1-2; tentatively, D is TRBD1 (5 bases). Trimming removed 4 bases from V and 8 bases from J, with 11 bases in between. CDR1 is SGHVS and CDR2 is FNYEAQ in the germline V gene. The CDR3 contains 12 residues. Based on the CDR3 plus reference TRBV7-6 and TRBJ1-2, the full variable domain is GAGVSQSPRYKVTKRGQDVALRCDPISGHVSLYWYRQALGQGPEFLTYFNYEAQQDKSGLPNDRFSAERPEGSISTLTIQRTEQRDSAMYRCASSSMDKGYTFGSGTRLTVV.

This clonotype was counted only a few times. The chain has TRBV12-3 or TRBV12-4 and TRBJ2-6; D not resolved. Trimming stripped 2 bases from V and 0 bases from J, with 5 bases between. The CDR3 extends over 15 amino acids. CDR3 protein: CASSLSYSGANVLTF. The CDR3 coding sequence is TGTGCCAGCAGTTTAAGCTACTCTGGGGCCAACGTCCTGACTTTC.

The sample holds a few counts of this clonotype. V and J are TRBV27 and TRBJ2-2, with D possibly being TRBD2 (6 bases). This CDR3 has 14 residues. From germline, CDR1 is MNHEY and CDR2 SMNVEV (reference sequence). Trimming left V 3 bases short and J 5 bases short, with 10 bases between. This chain's CDR3 is CASSFKSGTGELFF. The CDR3 DNA reads TGTGCCAGCAGTTTTAAGAGCGGGACCGGGGAGCTGTTTTTT.

This clonotype has just a few counts. This chain joins TRBV7-2 and TRBJ2-5; 9 bases are a match to TRBD2. Germline assignment: CDR1 SGHTA and CDR2 FQGNSA. The CDR3 extends over 15 amino acids. After removal of 4 bases from V and 2 bases from J, the junction contained 5 bases not matched to a gene. The CDR3 sequence is CASSSSGGRQETQYF. CDR3 DNA: TGTGCCAGCAGCTCCAGCGGGGGGAGACAAGAGACCCAGTACTTC. The variable domain in full, with the rest retrieved from reference TRBV7-2 and TRBJ2-5, is GAGVSQSPSNKVTEKGKDVELRCDPISGHTALYWYRQSLGQGLEFLIYFQGNSAPDKSGLPSDRFSAERTGGSVSTLTIQRTQQEDSAVYLCASSSSGGRQETQYFGPGTRLLVL.

The chain employs TRBV29-1 and TRBJ2-3; 9 nucleotides match TRBD1. Trimming took 3 bases from V and 1 from J; bases not matched to a gene: 5. Per the germline V gene, CDR1 is SQVTM and CDR2 is ANQGSEA. This CDR3 has 15 amino acids. CDR3 protein: CSVELQGAGTDTQYF. The CDR3 DNA is TGCAGCGTTGAGCTACAGGGGGCCGGCACAGATACGCAGTATTTT.

This clonotype was seen at least ten times. This rearrangement joins TRBV7-9 to TRBJ2-3, with 9 bases identical to TRBD2. Looked up from germline, CDR1 is SEHNR and CDR2 is FQNEAQ (reference sequence). This CDR3 spans 15 amino acids. The V segment lost 3 bases and the J segment 0 bases; nucleotides outside the gene matches: 1. As DNA, the CDR3 is TGTGCCAGCAGCTTTACTAGCGGGAGCACAGATACGCAGTATTTT. This sequence encodes CASSFTSGSTDTQYF.

The gene calls are TRBV10-1 and TRBJ1-5, with a weak D call TRBD1 (5 bases). Trimming shortened V by 4 bases and J by 4 bases, and 11 bases separated the two germline ends. The CDR3 extends over 14 amino acids. Germline CDR1 reads WNHNN; CDR2 reads SYGVQD (reference sequence). The CDR3 bases are TGCGCCAGCAGTGCGGGACGGGATAATCAGCCCCAGCATTTT. Its translation is CASSAGRDNQPQHF.

Only a few counts were recorded for this clonotype. The V call is TRBV27, the J call TRBJ1-2; possible D gene TRBD1, 5 bases. The CDR3 sequence is 15 residues long. The V gene's germline CDR1 is MNHEY and CDR2 SMNVEV (reference sequence). The germline V and J ends were trimmed by 4 bases and 1 base, with 13 bases remaining between them. DNA for the CDR3: TGTGCCAGCAGTTATGACAGCTACTTTAACTATGGCTACACCTTC. Residues: CASSYDSYFNYGYTF.

This clonotype was counted only a few times. The V and J genes are TRBV12-3 or TRBV12-4 and TRBJ1-1; D is uncertain. V dropped 6 bases and J dropped 4 bases, with 15 bases sitting between them. This CDR3 is built from 14 residues. The CDR3 DNA follows: TGTGCCAGCAGGCCCGGGGAGGCAGCCACTGAAGCTTTCTTT. Encoded protein: CASRPGEAATEAFF.

The CDR3 here is CSAIEEDRGTSDTQYF. CDR3 DNA: TGCAGTGCCATAGAGGAGGACAGGGGAACTTCAGATACGCAGTATTTT. This chain connects TRBV20-1 to TRBJ2-3; TRBD1 aligns across 9 bases. Germline V gene lookup returns CDR1 DFQATT and CDR2 SNEGSKA (reference sequence). Trimming cost V 6 bases and J 4 bases; bases outside gene matches: 14. The CDR3 totals 16 residues.

This clonotype was found many times. V usage is TRBV7-2 and J usage is TRBJ2-3; D is uncertain. In germline, CDR1 is SGHTA, CDR2 FQGNSA. Trimming took 3 bases from V and 7 from J, leaving 8 bases between them. This CDR3 is 12 amino acids long. In nucleotides, the CDR3 is TGTGCCAGCAGCTTCCCTTTTAATACGCAGTATTTT. Translating gives CASSFPFNTQYF.

This clonotype occurred many times. This chain connects TRBV7-6 to TRBJ2-1; the D gene could be TRBD1 or TRBD2 (5 bases each). This CDR3 is 14 amino acids long. V lost 1 base to trimming and J lost 6 bases, with 10 bases between them. Germline CDR1 reads SGHVS; CDR2 reads FNYEAQ. The CDR3 DNA follows: TGTGCCAGCAGCTTAGGGGGCAGCGGCAATGAGCAGTTCTTC. This codes for CASSLGGSGNEQFF.

The chain uses TRBV7-3 and TRBJ2-2, with 7 bases matching TRBD1. Germline CDR1 reads SGHTA; CDR2 reads FQGTGA. The CDR3 has 15 residues. V dropped 5 bases and J dropped 5; count of bases not matched to a gene: 8. The CDR3 spells CASSPDRVMTGELFF. In DNA form, the CDR3 reads TGTGCCAGCAGCCCAGACAGGGTTATGACCGGGGAGCTGTTTTTT.

This clonotype appeared a few times. V gene TRBV28 combines with J gene TRBJ2-3, with D perhaps given as TRBD1 or TRBD2 (5 bases each). The CDR3 covers 16 residues. Germline CDR1 reads MDHEN; CDR2 reads SYDVKM. The V and J ends lost 2 bases and 4 bases respectively, with 16 bases between them. Written as DNA, the CDR3 is TGTGCCAGCAGTTTAAAGCCCCCCGGGGCCCCAGATACGCAGTATTTT. Its translation is CASSLKPPGAPDTQYF.

This clonotype was seen a handful of times. The rearrangement joins TRBV27 to TRBJ2-7, with TRBD2 as a possible D gene (6 bases). CDR3 length: 16 amino acids. Germline V gene lookup returns CDR1 MNHEY and CDR2 SMNVEV (reference sequence). V was trimmed by 5 bases and J by 0 bases, leaving 17 bases between them. CDR3 DNA sequence: TGTGCCAGCAGTCCCGATTCTGGGAGGAGCTCCTACGAGCAGTACGTC. This translates into CASSPDSGRSSYEQYV.

The chain uses TRBV28 and TRBJ1-5; D uncertain. The CDR3 length is 15 residues. Germline CDR1 MDHEN, CDR2 SYDVKM. Between the trimmed V and J ends, which lost 1 base and 5 bases, there was a span of 12 bases. The CDR3, as DNA: TGTGCCAGCAGTTTATTTCGGGGTTGGGATCAGCCCCAGCATTTT. Translation gives CASSLFRGWDQPQHF.

This clonotype was counted only a few times. The rearrangement uses TRBV6-5 and TRBJ1-1; tentatively, D is TRBD1 (5 bases). The germline V gene encodes CDR1 MNHEY and CDR2 SVGAGI. This CDR3 spans 14 amino acids. Deletions cut 0 bases from V and 6 bases from J, with 11 bases between. The CDR3 DNA reads as TGTGCCAGCAGTTACTCGAGGGGCACCGCTGAAGCTTTCTTT. Translated, it gives CASSYSRGTAEAFF.

There are a few counts of this clonotype. This rearrangement joins TRBV12-5 to TRBJ2-1; D is perhaps TRBD2 (6 bases). V lost 4 bases and J lost 4, with 8 bases in between. In germline, CDR1 is LGHNT, CDR2 FRNRAP. CDR3 size: 13 residues. The CDR3 region has the DNA TGTGCTAGTGGTTATGGGGGGTACAATGAGCAGTTCTTC. It specifies CASGYGGYNEQFF.

In its sample, this clonotype was seen a few times. The chain carries TRBV4-1 and TRBJ2-5; D is perhaps TRBD1 or TRBD2 (5 bases each). The V gene lost 3 bases and the J gene lost 5 bases, with 16 bases spanning the gap. The germline V gene has CDR1 MGHRA and CDR2 YSYEKL. The length of the CDR3 is 15 residues. As DNA, the CDR3 is TGCGCCAGCAGCCACGAGTGGGGCGGAGGCGAGACCCAGTACTTC. It is translated as CASSHEWGGGETQYF.

This clonotype has a handful of counts. The chain carries TRBV6-5 and TRBJ2-5; 8 bases align to TRBD2. Trimming cost V 2 bases and J 5 bases; bases outside gene matches: 13. Germline values: CDR1 MNHEY, CDR2 SVGAGI. The CDR3 is made up of 17 amino acids. The CDR3 DNA follows: TGTGCCAGCAGTTACGTGGGGCCGGGAGGGGTAGGGGAGACCCAGTACTTC. Its translation: CASSYVGPGGVGETQYF.

On this clonotype: Since the CDR3 does not end with the conserved phenylalanine or tryptophan, this likely comes from a read error. The chain links TRBV19 to TRBJ1-1; TRBD1 might be the D (6 bases). V was clipped by 6 bases and J by 2 bases, with 16 bases between them. The germline V gene has CDR1 LNHDA and CDR2 SQIVND (reference sequence). CDR3 length: 15 amino acids. The CDR3 coding sequence is TGTGCCAGTAGCCAACGTCGACAGGCTAACACTGAAGCTTTCCTT. Translated, it gives CASSQRRQANTEAFL.

The CDR3 is CASSIGLWGIDNEQFF. CDR3 DNA sequence: TGTGCCAGTAGTATAGGACTGTGGGGGATTGACAATGAGCAGTTCTTC. The chain employs TRBV19 and TRBJ2-1; D is perhaps TRBD1 or TRBD2 (5 bases each). Germline V gene data show CDR1 as LNHDA and CDR2 as SQIVND (reference sequence). V was clipped by 1 base and J by 5 bases, with 15 bases between them. CDR3 size: 16 residues.

This clonotype came up many times. V and J are TRBV7-9 and TRBJ2-1, with TRBD1 identical over 7 bases. CDR3 length equals 15 residues. Germline CDR1 SEHNR, CDR2 FQNEAQ (reference sequence). The V and J ends lost 4 bases and 6 bases, in that order; junction bases with no gene match: 9. CDR3 sequence (DNA): TGTGCCAGCAGCTCCCGGGACAGAGGTTCCAATGAGCAGTTCTTC. It specifies CASSSRDRGSNEQFF. The whole variable domain, filled in from reference TRBV7-9 and TRBJ2-1, reads DTGVSQNPRHKITKRGQNVTFRCDPISEHNRLYWYRQTLGQGPEFLTYFQNEAQLEKSRLLSDRFSAERPKGSFSTLEIQRTEQGDSAMYLCASSSRDRGSNEQFFGPGTRLTVL.

The chain has TRBV19 and TRBJ2-2, with D unclear. The CDR3 runs to 15 residues. The germline V gene encodes CDR1 LNHDA and CDR2 SQIVND (reference sequence). Trimming took off 5 bases at V and 1 base at J, with 11 bases between the two ends. Here the CDR3 reads CASSSRWENTGELFF. CDR3 DNA sequence: TGTGCCAGTAGTTCCCGGTGGGAGAACACCGGGGAGCTGTTTTTT.

This clonotype was counted between two and nine times. This chain links TRBV28 with TRBJ2-7; D is tentatively TRBD1 or TRBD2 (5 bases each). V lost 5 bases and J 3 bases, leaving 17 bases between the germline ends. The CDR3 has 15 residues. Germline values: CDR1 MDHEN, CDR2 SYDVKM. CDR3 nucleotides: TGTGCCAGCAGTGAGGGGCTAGCAGCCTTCTACGAGCAGTACGTC. It translates to CASSEGLAAFYEQYV.

The chain links TRBV6-2 or TRBV6-3 to TRBJ1-6; D gene ambiguous. The CDR3 has 11 amino acids. From germline, CDR1 is MNHEY and CDR2 SVGEGT. Trimming pared 2 bases from V and 14 bases from J, leaving 7 bases between. Written as DNA, the CDR3 is TGTGCCAGCAGTTACGATATCACCCTCCACTTT. Translation: CASSYDITLHF.

The chain uses TRBV7-8 and TRBJ1-1; D call uncertain. The V gene's germline CDR1 is SGHVS and CDR2 FQNEAQ. This CDR3 has 13 residues. V gave up 1 base and J gave up 8 bases, with 11 bases separating them. In nucleotides, the CDR3 is TGTGCCAGCAGCTTAGAGGAGGCGGGGGAAGCTTTCTTT. This gives the protein CASSLEEAGEAFF.